This note documents a single TCR beta chain sequence. Its antigen is not identified. The protocol was immunoSEQ multiplex PCR, while the TCRdb copy is restricted to in-frame clones and leaves out a portion. The table shows 75,000 to 100,000 clones, with 85% to 95% occurring only once. Unstimulated regulatory T cells (CD4+CD25+CD127-), CD4+CD25- non-regulatory cells, CD4 and CD8 cells were FACS-sorted from thawed PBMCs. The data were obtained in a study of Tregs in tolerant kidney transplant recipients. Study-level results: The most relevant donor-specific Treg TCRbeta repertoire apparently came from expansion with activated donor B cells. Biological reproducibility was not directly addressed, but technical replication error appeared minimal. The small number of patients limits these findings pending further validation.

The specimen sequenced was CD8+ T cells from blood. The TCR comes from a human donor in good health.

Written as DNA, the CDR3 is TGTGCCAGCAGCGGTCCGAGGTACCATGAGCAGTTCTTC. Protein: CASSGPRYHEQFF. The genes are TRBV14 and TRBJ2-1, with D uncertain. This CDR3 comprises 13 residues. CDR1 and CDR2 from the germline V gene are SGHDN and FVKESK. V lost 5 bases to trimming and J lost 8 bases, with 13 bases between them.